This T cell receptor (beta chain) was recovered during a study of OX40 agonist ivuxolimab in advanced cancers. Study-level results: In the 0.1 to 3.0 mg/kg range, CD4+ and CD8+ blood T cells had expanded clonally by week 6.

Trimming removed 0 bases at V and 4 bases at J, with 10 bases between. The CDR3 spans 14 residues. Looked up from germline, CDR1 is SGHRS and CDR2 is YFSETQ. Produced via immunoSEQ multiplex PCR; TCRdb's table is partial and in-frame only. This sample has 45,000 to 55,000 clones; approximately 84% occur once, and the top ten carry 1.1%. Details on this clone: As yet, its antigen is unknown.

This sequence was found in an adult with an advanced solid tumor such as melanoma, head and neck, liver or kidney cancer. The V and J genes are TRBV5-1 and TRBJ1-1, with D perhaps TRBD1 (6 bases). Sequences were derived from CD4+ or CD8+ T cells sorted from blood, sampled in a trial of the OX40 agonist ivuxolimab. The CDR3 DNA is TGCGCCAGCAGCTTGGAAACAGGGACCACTGAAGCTTTCTTT. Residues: CASSLETGTTEAFF.